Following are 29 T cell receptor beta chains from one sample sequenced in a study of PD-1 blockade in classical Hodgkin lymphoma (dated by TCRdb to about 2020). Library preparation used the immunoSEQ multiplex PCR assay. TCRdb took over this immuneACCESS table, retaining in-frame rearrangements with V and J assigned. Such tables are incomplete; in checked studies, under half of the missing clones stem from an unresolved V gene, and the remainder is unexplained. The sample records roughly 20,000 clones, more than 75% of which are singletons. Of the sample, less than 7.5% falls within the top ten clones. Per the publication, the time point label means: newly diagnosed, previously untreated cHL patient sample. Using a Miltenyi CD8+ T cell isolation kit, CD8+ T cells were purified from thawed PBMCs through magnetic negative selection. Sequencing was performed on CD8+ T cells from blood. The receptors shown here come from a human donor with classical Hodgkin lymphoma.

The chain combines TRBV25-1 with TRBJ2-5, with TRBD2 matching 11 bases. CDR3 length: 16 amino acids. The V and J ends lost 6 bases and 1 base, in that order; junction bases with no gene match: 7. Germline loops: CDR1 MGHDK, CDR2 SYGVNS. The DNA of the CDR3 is TGTGCCAGCAGCCCATTTAGCGGGGGGGCCCAAGAGACCCAGTACTTC. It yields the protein CASSPFSGGAQETQYF.

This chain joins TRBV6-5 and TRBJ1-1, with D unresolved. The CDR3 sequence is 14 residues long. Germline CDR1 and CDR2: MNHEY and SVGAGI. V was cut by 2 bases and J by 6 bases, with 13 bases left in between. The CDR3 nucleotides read TGTGCCAGCAGTTACGGAATCGGGTCGGCTGAAGCTTTCTTT. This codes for CASSYGIGSAEAFF.

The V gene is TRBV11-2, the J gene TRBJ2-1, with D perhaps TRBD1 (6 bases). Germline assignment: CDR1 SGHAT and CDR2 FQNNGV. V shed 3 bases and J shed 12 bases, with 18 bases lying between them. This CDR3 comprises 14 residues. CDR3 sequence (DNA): TGTGCCAGCAGCTTCACTCTGGACAGCCCTGGGCAGTTCTTC. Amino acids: CASSFTLDSPGQFF.

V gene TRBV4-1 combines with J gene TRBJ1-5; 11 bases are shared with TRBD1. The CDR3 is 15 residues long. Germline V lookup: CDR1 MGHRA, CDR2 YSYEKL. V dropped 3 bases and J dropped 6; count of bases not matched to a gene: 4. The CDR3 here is CASSHGQGAGQPQHF. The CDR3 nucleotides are TGCGCCAGCAGCCATGGACAGGGGGCCGGTCAGCCCCAGCATTTT.

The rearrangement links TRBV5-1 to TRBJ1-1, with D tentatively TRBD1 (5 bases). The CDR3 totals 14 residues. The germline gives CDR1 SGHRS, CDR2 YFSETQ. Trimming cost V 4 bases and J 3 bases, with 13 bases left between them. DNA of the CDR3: TGCGCCAGCAGCCGTACTGACAGTTACACTGAAGCTTTCTTT. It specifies CASSRTDSYTEAFF.

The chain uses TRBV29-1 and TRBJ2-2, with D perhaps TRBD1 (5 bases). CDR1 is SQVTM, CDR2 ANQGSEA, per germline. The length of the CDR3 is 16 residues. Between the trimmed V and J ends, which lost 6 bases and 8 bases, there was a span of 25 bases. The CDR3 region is CSVSVNPQGIQGELFF. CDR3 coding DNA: TGCAGCGTCTCCGTAAATCCTCAGGGAATACAAGGGGAGCTGTTTTTT.

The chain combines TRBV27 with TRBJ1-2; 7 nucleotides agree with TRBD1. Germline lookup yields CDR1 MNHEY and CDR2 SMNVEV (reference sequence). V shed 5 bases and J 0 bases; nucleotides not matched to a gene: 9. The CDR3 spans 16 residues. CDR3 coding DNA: TGTGCCAGCAGTCTCCGGCCACAGGGGACTAACTATGGCTACACCTTC. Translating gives CASSLRPQGTNYGYTF.

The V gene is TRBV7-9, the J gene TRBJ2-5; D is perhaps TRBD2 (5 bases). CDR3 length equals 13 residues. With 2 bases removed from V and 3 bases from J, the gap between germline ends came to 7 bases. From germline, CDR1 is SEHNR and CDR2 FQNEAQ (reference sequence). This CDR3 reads CASSLTSKETQYF. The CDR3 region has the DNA TGTGCCAGCAGCTTAACTAGTAAAGAGACCCAGTACTTC.

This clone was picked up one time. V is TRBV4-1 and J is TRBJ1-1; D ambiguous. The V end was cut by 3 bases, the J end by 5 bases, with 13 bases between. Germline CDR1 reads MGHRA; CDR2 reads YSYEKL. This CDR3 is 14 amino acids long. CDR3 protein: CASSHPSPGTEAFF. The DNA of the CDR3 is TGCGCCAGCAGCCACCCGTCACCCGGGACTGAAGCTTTCTTT.

This chain's CDR3 is CAISNRGSVGANVLTF. CDR3 DNA sequence: TGTGCCATCAGTAACAGGGGATCGGTGGGGGCCAACGTCCTGACTTTC. The chain recombines TRBV10-3 with TRBJ2-6; 7 bases map to TRBD1. CDR1 is ENHRY, CDR2 SYGVKD, per germline. The CDR3 extends over 16 amino acids. V was pared by 5 bases and J by 4 bases, with 8 bases of the junction left unmatched.

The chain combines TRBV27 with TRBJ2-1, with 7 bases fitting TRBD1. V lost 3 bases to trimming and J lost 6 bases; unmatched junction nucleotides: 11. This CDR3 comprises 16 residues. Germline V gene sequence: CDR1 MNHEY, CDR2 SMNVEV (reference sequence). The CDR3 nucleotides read TGTGCCAGCAGTTTCAGTGACAGGGATACGGTCAATGAGCAGTTCTTC. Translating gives CASSFSDRDTVNEQFF.

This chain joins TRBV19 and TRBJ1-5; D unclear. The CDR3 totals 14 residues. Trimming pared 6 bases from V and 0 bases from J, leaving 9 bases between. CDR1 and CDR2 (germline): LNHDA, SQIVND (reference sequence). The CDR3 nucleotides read TGTGCCAGTAGCCGGGATTATAGCAATCAGCCCCAGCATTTT. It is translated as CASSRDYSNQPQHF.

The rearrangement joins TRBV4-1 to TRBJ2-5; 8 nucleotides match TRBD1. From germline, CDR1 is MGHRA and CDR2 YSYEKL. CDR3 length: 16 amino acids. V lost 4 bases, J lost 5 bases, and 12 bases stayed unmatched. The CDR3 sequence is CASSLHRAGGGETQYF. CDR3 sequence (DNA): TGCGCCAGCAGCCTCCATCGGGCAGGGGGCGGGGAGACCCAGTACTTC.

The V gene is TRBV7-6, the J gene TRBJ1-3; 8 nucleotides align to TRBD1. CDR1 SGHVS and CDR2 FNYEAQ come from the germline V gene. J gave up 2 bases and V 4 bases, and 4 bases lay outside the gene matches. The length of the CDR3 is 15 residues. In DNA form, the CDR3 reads TGTGCCAGCAGCTCTTGGACAGGGACTGGAAACACCATATATTTT. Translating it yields CASSSWTGTGNTIYF.

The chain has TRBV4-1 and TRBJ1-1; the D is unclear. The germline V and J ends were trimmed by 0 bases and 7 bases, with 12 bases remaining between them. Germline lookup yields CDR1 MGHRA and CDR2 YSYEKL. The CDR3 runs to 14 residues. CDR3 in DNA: TGCGCCAGCAGCCAAGATAAGGGAACCCGTGAAGCTTTCTTT. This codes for CASSQDKGTREAFF.

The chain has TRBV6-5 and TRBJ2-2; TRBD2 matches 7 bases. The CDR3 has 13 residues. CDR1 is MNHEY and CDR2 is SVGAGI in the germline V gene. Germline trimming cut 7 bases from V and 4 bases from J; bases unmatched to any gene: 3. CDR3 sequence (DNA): TGTGCCAGCAAGCGGGGCAGCACCGGGGAGCTGTTTTTT. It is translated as CASKRGSTGELFF.

The chain's CDR3 is CASSFGGSYNEQFF. The CDR3 coding sequence is TGTGCCAGCAGTTTTGGGGGTAGCTACAATGAGCAGTTCTTC. The chain links TRBV27 to TRBJ2-1; D is perhaps TRBD1 or TRBD2 (5 bases each). From germline, CDR1 is MNHEY and CDR2 SMNVEV (reference sequence). This CDR3 spans 14 amino acids. V lost 3 bases and J 3 bases, leaving 9 bases between the germline ends.

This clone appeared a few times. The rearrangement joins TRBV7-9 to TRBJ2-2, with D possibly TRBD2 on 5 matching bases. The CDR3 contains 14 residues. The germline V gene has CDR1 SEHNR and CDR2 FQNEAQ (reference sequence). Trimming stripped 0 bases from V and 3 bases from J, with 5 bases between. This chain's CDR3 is CASSLAGDTGELFF. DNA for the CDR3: TGTGCCAGCAGCTTAGCGGGAGACACCGGGGAGCTGTTTTTT.

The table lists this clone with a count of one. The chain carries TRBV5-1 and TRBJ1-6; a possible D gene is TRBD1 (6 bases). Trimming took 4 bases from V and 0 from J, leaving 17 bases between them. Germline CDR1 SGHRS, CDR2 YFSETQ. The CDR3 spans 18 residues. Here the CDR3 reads CASSIGGRTNSYNSPLHF. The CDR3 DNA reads TGCGCCAGCAGCATTGGGGGCAGGACCAACTCCTATAATTCACCCCTCCACTTT. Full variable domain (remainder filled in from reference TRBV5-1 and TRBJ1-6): KAGVTQTPRYLIKTRGQQVTLSCSPISGHRSVSWYQQTPGQGLQFLFEYFSETQRNKGNFPGRFSGRQFSNSRSEMNVSTLELGDSALYLCASSIGGRTNSYNSPLHFGNGTRLTVT.

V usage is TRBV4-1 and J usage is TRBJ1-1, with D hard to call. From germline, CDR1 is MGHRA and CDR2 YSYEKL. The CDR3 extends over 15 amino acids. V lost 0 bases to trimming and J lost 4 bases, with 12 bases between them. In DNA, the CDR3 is TGCGCCAGCAGCCAAGATGCGGAGGAAGGCACTGAAGCTTTCTTT. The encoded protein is CASSQDAEEGTEAFF.

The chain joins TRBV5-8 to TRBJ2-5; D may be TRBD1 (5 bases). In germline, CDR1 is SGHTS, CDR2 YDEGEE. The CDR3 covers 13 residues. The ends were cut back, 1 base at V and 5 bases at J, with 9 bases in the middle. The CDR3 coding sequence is TGTGCCAGCAGCTTGACCCCAGGGGAGACCCAGTACTTC. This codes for CASSLTPGETQYF. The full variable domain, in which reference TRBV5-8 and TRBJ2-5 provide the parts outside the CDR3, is EAGVTQSPTHLIKTRGQQATLRCSPISGHTSVYWYQQALGLGLQFLLWYDEGEERNRGNFPPRFSGRQFPNYSSELNVNALELEDSALYLCASSLTPGETQYFGPGTRLLVL.

CDR3 loop: CASSPGQGPYGYTF. CDR3 in DNA: TGTGCCAGCAGCCCGGGACAGGGTCCTTATGGCTACACCTTC. The V and J genes are TRBV7-9 and TRBJ1-2, with TRBD1 matching 9 bases. V was clipped by 5 bases and J by 5 bases; unmatched bases: 6. Germline V CDR1 and CDR2: SEHNR, FQNEAQ (reference sequence). This CDR3 comprises 14 residues.

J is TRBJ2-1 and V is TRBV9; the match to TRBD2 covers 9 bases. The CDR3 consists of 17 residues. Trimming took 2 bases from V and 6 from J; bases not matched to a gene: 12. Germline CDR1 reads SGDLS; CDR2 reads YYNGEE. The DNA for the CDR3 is TGTGCCAGCAGCGTTTACCAGGGGCTAGCGGGGAGCAATGAGCAGTTCTTC. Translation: CASSVYQGLAGSNEQFF.

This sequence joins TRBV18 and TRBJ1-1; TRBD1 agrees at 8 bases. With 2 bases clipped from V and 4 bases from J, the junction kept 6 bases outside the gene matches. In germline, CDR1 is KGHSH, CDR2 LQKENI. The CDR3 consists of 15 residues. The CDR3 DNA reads TGTGCCAGCTCACCATACAGGGGGTTGGCCACTGAAGCTTTCTTT. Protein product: CASSPYRGLATEAFF.

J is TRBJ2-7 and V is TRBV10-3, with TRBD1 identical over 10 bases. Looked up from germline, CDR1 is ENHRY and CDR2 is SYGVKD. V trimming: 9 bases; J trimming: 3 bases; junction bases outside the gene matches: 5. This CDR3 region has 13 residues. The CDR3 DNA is TGTGCCATATCACGGGACAGGGGCTACGAGCAGTACTTC. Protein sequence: CAISRDRGYEQYF.

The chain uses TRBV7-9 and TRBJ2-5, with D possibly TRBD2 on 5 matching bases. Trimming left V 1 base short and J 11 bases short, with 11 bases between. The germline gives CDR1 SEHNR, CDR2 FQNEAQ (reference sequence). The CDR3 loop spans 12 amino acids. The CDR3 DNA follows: TGTGCCAGCAGCTTAGGAGGGTTAGAGCAGTACTTC. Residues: CASSLGGLEQYF. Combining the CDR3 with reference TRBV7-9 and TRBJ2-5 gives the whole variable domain DTGVSQNPRHKITKRGQNVTFRCDPISEHNRLYWYRQTLGQGPEFLTYFQNEAQLEKSRLLSDRFSAERPKGSFSTLEIQRTEQGDSAMYLCASSLGGLEQYFGPGTRLLVL.

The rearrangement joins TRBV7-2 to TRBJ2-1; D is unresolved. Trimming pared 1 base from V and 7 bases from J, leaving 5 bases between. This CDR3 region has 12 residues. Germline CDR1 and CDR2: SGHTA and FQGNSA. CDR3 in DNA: TGTGCCAGCAGCTTAGTGGAAAATGAGCAGTTCTTC. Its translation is CASSLVENEQFF. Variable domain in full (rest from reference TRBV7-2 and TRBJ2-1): GAGVSQSPSNKVTEKGKDVELRCDPISGHTALYWYRQSLGQGLEFLIYFQGNSAPDKSGLPSDRFSAERTGGSVSTLTIQRTQQEDSAVYLCASSLVENEQFFGPGTRLTVL.

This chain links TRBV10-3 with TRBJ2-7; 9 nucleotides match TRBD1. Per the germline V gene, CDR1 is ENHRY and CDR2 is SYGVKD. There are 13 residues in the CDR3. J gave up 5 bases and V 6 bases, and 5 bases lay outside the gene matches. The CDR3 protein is CAIRLGTGNEQYF. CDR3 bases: TGTGCCATCAGACTCGGGACAGGGAACGAGCAGTACTTC.

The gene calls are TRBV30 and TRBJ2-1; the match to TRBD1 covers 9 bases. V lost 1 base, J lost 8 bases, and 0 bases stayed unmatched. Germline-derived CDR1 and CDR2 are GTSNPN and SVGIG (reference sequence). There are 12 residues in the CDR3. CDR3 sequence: CAWSGTGDEQFF. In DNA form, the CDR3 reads TGTGCCTGGAGTGGGACAGGGGATGAGCAGTTCTTC.